A selection of T cell receptor beta chains follows, all from one sample in a study of blood T cell repertoires in COVID-19. Assay used: immunoSEQ multiplex PCR; TCRdb lists only in-frame clones, some missing. The sample records about 220,000 clones, 70% to 90% being singletons. Sequenced material: peripheral blood. Receptors were obtained from a woman in her thirties who had recovered from COVID-19. Both conserved end residues are part of each CDR3. Each record gives: V gene, D gene, clone size, J gene, CDR3 protein, CDR3 DNA. The D gene is left open where the match is weak. Where a row states a size, it is once, few, many or the class of an expanded clone; other rows omit it.

v_gene: TRBV3-1/TRBV3-2
d_gene: TRBD2
abundance: -
j_gene: TRBJ2-7
CDR3aa: CASSRGGLAGRGPYEQYF
CDR3nt: TGTGCCAGCAGCCGGGGTGGGCTAGCGGGGAGGGGTCCCTACGAGCAGTACTTC

v_gene: TRBV19
d_gene: -
abundance: -
j_gene: TRBJ2-7
CDR3aa: CASSIGQFHEQYF
CDR3nt: TGTGCCAGTAGTATAGGACAGTTCCACGAGCAGTACTTC

v_gene: TRBV6-5
d_gene: TRBD1
abundance: -
j_gene: TRBJ2-7
CDR3aa: CASRNRGLSYEQYF
CDR3nt: TGTGCCAGCAGGAACAGGGGCTTGTCCTACGAGCAGTACTTC

v_gene: TRBV19
d_gene: TRBD1
abundance: -
j_gene: TRBJ2-1
CDR3aa: CASSAPGQNNEQFF
CDR3nt: TGTGCCAGTAGTGCCCCGGGACAGAACAATGAGCAGTTCTTC

v_gene: TRBV7-3
d_gene: -
abundance: -
j_gene: TRBJ2-7
CDR3aa: CASSLRGSEGLEQYF
CDR3nt: TGTGCCAGCAGTTTAAGAGGTAGCGAAGGACTCGAGCAGTACTTC

v_gene: TRBV27
d_gene: -
abundance: -
j_gene: TRBJ2-7
CDR3aa: CASSSRPITSGDYEQYF
CDR3nt: TGTGCCAGCAGTTCCCGGCCGATAACGTCAGGGGACTACGAGCAGTACTTC

v_gene: TRBV5-6
d_gene: TRBD1
abundance: -
j_gene: TRBJ1-2
CDR3aa: CASSYIDRGDGYTF
CDR3nt: TGTGCCAGCAGCTACATAGACAGGGGCGACGGCTACACCTTC

v_gene: TRBV30
d_gene: -
abundance: once
j_gene: TRBJ1-1
CDR3aa: CAWSGVTEAFF
CDR3nt: TGTGCCTGGTCAGGGGTTACTGAAGCTTTCTTT

v_gene: TRBV7-2
d_gene: TRBD2
abundance: -
j_gene: TRBJ2-2
CDR3aa: CASSPAGGLDTGELFF
CDR3nt: TGTGCCAGCAGCCCGGCGGGGGGGCTTGACACCGGGGAGCTGTTTTTT

v_gene: TRBV11-2
d_gene: -
abundance: few
j_gene: TRBJ2-7
CDR3aa: CASSSRWQASLHEQYF
CDR3nt: TGTGCCAGCAGCTCAAGGTGGCAGGCGTCCCTCCACGAGCAGTACTTC

v_gene: TRBV5-4
d_gene: TRBD2
abundance: -
j_gene: TRBJ2-2
CDR3aa: CASSLAGDGELFF
CDR3nt: TGTGCCAGCAGCCTAGCGGGGGACGGGGAGCTGTTTTTT

v_gene: TRBV30
d_gene: -
abundance: -
j_gene: TRBJ1-4
CDR3aa: CAWSEPTNEKLFF
CDR3nt: TGTGCCTGGTCTGAGCCAACTAATGAAAAACTGTTTTTT

v_gene: TRBV7-9
d_gene: -
abundance: -
j_gene: TRBJ2-1
CDR3aa: CASSPRQYEQFF
CDR3nt: TGTGCCAGCAGCCCCCGACAGTATGAGCAGTTCTTC

v_gene: TRBV2
d_gene: TRBD2
abundance: -
j_gene: TRBJ2-7
CDR3aa: CASRKNPSGGFYEQYF
CDR3nt: TGTGCCAGCAGAAAGAACCCTAGCGGGGGTTTCTACGAGCAGTACTTC

v_gene: TRBV14
d_gene: TRBD1
abundance: -
j_gene: TRBJ1-2
CDR3aa: CANKARGYYGYTF
CDR3nt: TGTGCCAACAAGGCCAGGGGGTACTATGGCTACACCTTC

v_gene: TRBV7-9
d_gene: TRBD1
abundance: few
j_gene: TRBJ1-3
CDR3aa: CASSSAPAGGDRNTIYF
CDR3nt: TGTGCCAGCAGCTCGGCCCCGGCAGGGGGTGATCGAAACACCATATATTTT

v_gene: TRBV6-5
d_gene: -
abundance: -
j_gene: TRBJ2-7
CDR3aa: CASSSRVSYEQYF
CDR3nt: TGTGCCAGCAGTTCGAGGGTGTCCTACGAGCAGTACTTC

v_gene: TRBV2
d_gene: -
abundance: few
j_gene: TRBJ1-1
CDR3aa: CASSERGGVTEAFF
CDR3nt: TGTGCCAGCAGCGAACGTGGAGGGGTCACTGAAGCTTTCTTT